These 13 T cell receptor beta chains were all obtained from the same sample, sequenced in a study of blood T cells in healthy people across ages. Through a sample-barcoded 5' primer and a J-beta primer mix, a second PCR was run for roughly 7 to 11 cycles. TCRdb reprocessed the 5' RACE reads via MiXCR and lists one record per CDR3 protein. The sample includes about 730,000 distinct CDR3 sequences, 35% to 45% seen only once; the top ten take 20% to 25%. What was sequenced was blood. These receptors came from a woman aged 55 to 70 in good health.

The J gene is TRBJ2-1, the V gene TRBV20-1; 12 bases fit TRBD2. The J call may be incorrect, as the DNA end agrees better with TRBJ2-7. This CDR3 is 17 amino acids long. Germline V gives CDR1 DFQATT, CDR2 SNEGSKA (reference sequence). This chain's CDR3 is CSARGLAGGSSYNEQYF. The CDR3 region has the DNA TGCAGTGCTAGAGGCCTAGCGGGGGGGAGCTCCTACAATGAGCAGTACTTC.

The V call is TRBV20-1, the J call TRBJ1-2, with D maybe TRBD1 (6 bases). The CDR3 covers 11 residues. The germline V gene encodes CDR1 DFQATT and CDR2 SNEGSKA (reference sequence). V was shortened by 5 bases and J by 7 bases, with 11 bases between the two germline ends. In DNA, the CDR3 is TGCAGTGCTGGCAGACAGGCTGGCTACACCTTC. It specifies CSAGRQAGYTF.

The chain couples TRBV6-5 to TRBJ1-6; 7 bases align to TRBD1. Per the germline V gene, CDR1 is MNHEY and CDR2 is SVGAGI. The trim removed 11 bases at V and 7 bases at J, leaving 8 bases unmatched. The CDR3 has 13 residues. For the CDR3, the DNA is TGTGCCGCCCGACAGGGTTGGAATTCACCCCTCCACTTT. This encodes CAARQGWNSPLHF.

The CDR3 DNA reads TGTGCCAGCAGCCAGAGGACAGCGAACACTGAAGCTTTCTTT. It codes for CASSQRTANTEAFF. The V call is TRBV4-2, the J call TRBJ1-1; D possibly corresponds to TRBD1 (6 bases). Germline-derived CDR1 and CDR2 are LGHNA and YNFKEQ. This CDR3 has 14 amino acids. Trimming left V 3 bases short and J 1 base short, with 9 bases between.

V is TRBV2 and J is TRBJ1-1; 9 nucleotides match TRBD1. V shed 6 bases and J 2 bases; nucleotides not matched to a gene: 1. The CDR3 extends over 13 amino acids. Germline loops: CDR1 SNHLY, CDR2 FYNNEI. The CDR3 is CASRTGGNTEAFF. CDR3 DNA sequence: TGTGCCAGCAGGACAGGGGGAAACACTGAAGCTTTCTTT.

This clonotype was observed a few times. The rearrangement links TRBV4-1 to TRBJ1-1; D might be TRBD1 (5 bases). The CDR3 totals 16 residues. Germline values: CDR1 MGHRA, CDR2 YSYEKL. The germline V and J ends were trimmed by 1 base and 5 bases, with 17 bases remaining between them. As DNA, the CDR3 is TGCGCCAGCAGCCAAGGGGACGGTCTAGGGGTTACTGAAGCTTTCTTT. It translates to CASSQGDGLGVTEAFF.

V and J are TRBV20-1 and TRBJ2-1; 14 bases agree with TRBD2. Germline-derived CDR1 and CDR2 are DFQATT and SNEGSKA (reference sequence). The CDR3 has 18 residues. V gave up 7 bases and J gave up 8 bases; unmatched junction bases: 19. The CDR3 DNA sequence: TGCAGTGTACTCCCGGGGACTAGCGGGAGTGGGGTAGGGCATGAGCAGTTCTTC. Its translation is CSVLPGTSGSGVGHEQFF.

With respect to this clonotype: It may be a read error: a sequence one base away is much more abundant. The rearrangement links TRBV5-1 to TRBJ2-5; TRBD1 agrees at 9 bases. TRBJ2-4 explains the end of the DNA better; the J call may be wrong. CDR3 size: 16 residues. Germline V gene lookup returns CDR1 SGHRS and CDR2 YFSETQ. The CDR3 sequence is CASRSRTGATKNIQYF. The CDR3 nucleotides read TGCGCCAGCAGATCACGGACAGGGGCGACCAAAAACATTCAGTACTTC.

This clonotype was counted a few times. The chain is built from TRBV12-3 or TRBV12-4 and TRBJ1-4; D is perhaps TRBD1 (6 bases). The CDR3 length is 14 residues. V was shortened by 4 bases and J by 5 bases, with 11 bases between the two germline ends. CDR3 coding DNA: TGTGCCAGCAGTTCCGGGACACCGAATGAAAAACTGTTTTTT. It codes for CASSSGTPNEKLFF.

The rearrangement joins TRBV18 to TRBJ1-6, with a possible D match to TRBD1 (5 bases). Germline CDR1 and CDR2: KGHSH and LQKENI. V dropped 3 bases and J dropped 8 bases, with 26 bases sitting between them. The CDR3 has 19 amino acids. The CDR3 DNA follows: TGTGCCAGCTCACCGACTTATCCATTTGGGGGGGGGGAAGATTCACCCCTCCACTTT. Amino acids: CASSPTYPFGGGEDSPLHF.

The chain carries TRBV5-1 and TRBJ2-3; TRBD2 aligns across 7 bases. The V and J ends lost 0 bases and 5 bases, in that order; junction bases with no gene match: 6. Germline loops: CDR1 SGHRS, CDR2 YFSETQ. The CDR3 is 15 amino acids. This CDR3 is CASSLANERGDTQYF. The CDR3, as DNA: TGCGCCAGCAGCTTGGCCAACGAGCGGGGAGATACGCAGTATTTT.

The V gene is TRBV20-1, the J gene TRBJ2-2; maybe TRBD1 (5 bases). Between the trimmed V and J ends, which lost 4 bases and 6 bases, there was a span of 12 bases. From germline, CDR1 is DFQATT and CDR2 SNEGSKA (reference sequence). The CDR3 runs to 13 residues. The CDR3 spells CSATQQVAGELFF. For the CDR3, the DNA is TGCAGTGCTACCCAACAGGTGGCCGGGGAGCTGTTTTTT.

This clonotype was detected only a few times. V gene TRBV28 combines with J gene TRBJ2-4, with 10 bases aligning to TRBD1. TRBJ2-7 matches the DNA end more closely, so the J call is doubtful. CDR3 length equals 14 residues. Germline V gene data show CDR1 as MDHEN and CDR2 as SYDVKM. CDR3 protein: CASILGTGESEQYF. As DNA, the CDR3 is TGTGCCAGCATCCTCGGGACAGGGGAAAGCGAGCAGTACTTC.